The 18 T cell receptor beta chains in this list originate from one sample, sequenced in a study of blood T cell repertoires in COVID-19. Using immunoSEQ multiplex PCR, the repertoire was profiled, and TCRdb retains in-frame clones only, with some absent. The repertoire holds 56,000 or so clones, with just over 85% as singletons. Sequenced material: peripheral blood. Source of these receptors: a human donor in a cohort sampled during active COVID-19.

This sequence joins TRBV11-2 and TRBJ1-2; 7 bases are shared with TRBD1. The junction had 6 bases not matched to a gene; V was cut back by 2 bases and J by 0 bases. CDR1 and CDR2 (germline): SGHAT, FQNNGV. CDR3 size: 16 residues. The CDR3 region has the DNA TGTGCCAGCAGCTTACTACAGGGGCCAGCTAACTATGGCTACACCTTC. Its protein product is CASSLLQGPANYGYTF.

The chain is built from TRBV9 and TRBJ2-1; D may be TRBD2 (6 bases). Germline V lookup: CDR1 SGDLS, CDR2 YYNGEE. Trimming cost V 0 bases and J 8 bases, with 15 bases left between them. The CDR3 contains 15 residues. The CDR3 bases are TGTGCCAGCAGCGTAGGTGTAGGCGGGATCGATGAGCAGTTCTTC. Amino acids: CASSVGVGGIDEQFF. The full variable domain, completed using reference TRBV9 and TRBJ2-1, is DSGVTQTPKHLITATGQRVTLRCSPRSGDLSVYWYQQSLDQGLQFLIQYYNGEERAKGNILERFSAQQFPDLHSELNLSSLELGDSALYFCASSVGVGGIDEQFFGPGTRLTVL.

This rearrangement joins TRBV9 to TRBJ2-1, with D maybe TRBD1 (5 bases). V dropped 2 bases and J dropped 0 bases, with 6 bases sitting between them. The CDR3 runs 14 residues. CDR1 and CDR2 from the germline V gene are SGDLS and YYNGEE. The CDR3 region has the DNA TGTGCCAGCAGCGTCACAGGCTCCTACAATGAGCAGTTCTTC. Translating it yields CASSVTGSYNEQFF.

This chain joins TRBV5-1 and TRBJ2-5; 8 positions agree with TRBD1. The CDR3 loop spans 16 amino acids. Germline loops: CDR1 SGHRS, CDR2 YFSETQ. J was trimmed by 1 base and V by 4 bases; bases with no gene match: 9. The CDR3 DNA sequence: TGCGCCAGCAGCCCTTTTGGACAGGGAAGCCAAGAGACCCAGTACTTC. Protein sequence: CASSPFGQGSQETQYF.

This clone has only a few counts. The rearrangement uses TRBV4-1 and TRBJ2-7, with D possibly matching TRBD2 (5 bases). Germline loops: CDR1 MGHRA, CDR2 YSYEKL. The CDR3 is 16 residues long. V was clipped by 4 bases and J by 0 bases, with 16 bases between them. DNA of the CDR3: TGCGCCAGCAGCCTCCACCCGCAGGACTTCTCCTACGAGCAGTACTTC. It yields the protein CASSLHPQDFSYEQYF.

The chain is built from TRBV12-5 and TRBJ1-1; D uncertain. The germline V and J ends were trimmed by 6 bases and 3 bases, with 11 bases remaining between them. Germline-derived CDR1 and CDR2 are LGHNT and FRNRAP. This CDR3 is 13 amino acids long. CDR3 DNA sequence: TGTGCTAGTGGCGGAGGGTGGCACACTGAAGCTTTCTTT. This gives the protein CASGGGWHTEAFF.

The rearrangement uses TRBV28 and TRBJ2-3, with TRBD2 identical over 8 bases. V was pared by 3 bases and J by 5 bases, with 7 bases of the junction left unmatched. The CDR3 has 15 amino acids. Germline CDR1 is MDHEN and CDR2 is SYDVKM. The CDR3 sequence: CASSLPGRAGDTQYF. In DNA form, the CDR3 reads TGTGCCAGCAGTTTGCCCGGGAGGGCCGGAGATACGCAGTATTTT.

The chain couples TRBV6-1 to TRBJ2-5; 13 bases agree with TRBD2. CDR3 length equals 16 residues. V was pared by 3 bases and J by 1 base, with 2 bases of the junction left unmatched. The V gene's germline CDR1 is MNHNS and CDR2 SASEGT. Written as DNA, the CDR3 is TGTGCCAGCAGTGAGGGACTAGCGGGGTTCCAAGAGACCCAGTACTTC. As protein: CASSEGLAGFQETQYF.

This clone was seen just once. This chain joins TRBV9 and TRBJ1-3, with D unclear. Trimming shortened V by 4 bases and J by 0 bases, and 8 bases separated the two germline ends. Germline CDR1 and CDR2: SGDLS and YYNGEE. The CDR3 is made up of 14 amino acids. The CDR3 protein is CASSRESSGNTIYF. The CDR3 DNA reads as TGTGCCAGCAGCCGAGAATCCTCTGGAAACACCATATATTTT.

A single count supports this clone. The chain uses TRBV6-5 and TRBJ2-1; D may be TRBD1 (6 bases). The CDR3 consists of 14 residues. CDR1 is MNHEY and CDR2 is SVGAGI in the germline V gene. Trimming removed 7 bases from V and 7 bases from J, with 17 bases in between. The chain's CDR3 is CASMGADPVNEQFF. The CDR3 region has the DNA TGTGCCAGCATGGGGGCGGACCCCGTGAATGAGCAGTTCTTC.

V gene TRBV5-4 combines with J gene TRBJ2-3; TRBD1 matches 8 bases. Per the germline V gene, CDR1 is SGHNT and CDR2 is YYREEE (reference sequence). The V and J ends lost 4 bases and 0 bases, in that order; junction bases with no gene match: 7. The CDR3 extends over 16 amino acids. CDR3 region: CASSPDRGPSTDTQYF. The CDR3 DNA reads as TGTGCCAGCAGCCCCGACAGGGGCCCAAGCACAGATACGCAGTATTTT.

V is TRBV5-1 and J is TRBJ2-5; 8 nucleotides align to TRBD1. CDR1 is SGHRS, CDR2 YFSETQ, per germline. V lost 3 bases and J lost 4; bases outside the gene matches: 11. CDR3 length: 16 residues. The CDR3 spells CASSSQYGQGGETQYF. The DNA of the CDR3 is TGCGCCAGCAGCTCCCAATACGGACAGGGTGGAGAGACCCAGTACTTC. Drawing the rest from reference TRBV5-1 and TRBJ2-5, the complete variable domain is KAGVTQTPRYLIKTRGQQVTLSCSPISGHRSVSWYQQTPGQGLQFLFEYFSETQRNKGNFPGRFSGRQFSNSRSEMNVSTLELGDSALYLCASSSQYGQGGETQYFGPGTRLLVL.

This clone was counted only a few times. V usage is TRBV7-2 and J usage is TRBJ2-7, with a tentative D call TRBD2 (5 bases). The CDR3 runs to 16 residues. CDR1 and CDR2 from the germline V gene are SGHTA and FQGNSA. V lost 3 bases and J 3 bases, leaving 18 bases between the germline ends. CDR3 sequence reads: CASSLGFSPGYYEQYF. In DNA, the CDR3 is TGTGCCAGCAGCTTGGGGTTCAGCCCGGGGTACTACGAGCAGTACTTC.

A single count supports this clone. The chain recombines TRBV27 with TRBJ2-7; possibly TRBD1 for D (5 bases). CDR1 is MNHEY, CDR2 SMNVEV, per germline (reference sequence). This CDR3 has 16 amino acids. The V end lost 10 bases, the J end lost 3 bases, and 25 bases lay between the germline ends. CDR3 in DNA: TGTGCCACCCCACCCCGCAGGGTCGCGGTGGGCTACGAGCAGTACTTC. It encodes CATPPRRVAVGYEQYF.

The chain links TRBV9 to TRBJ1-3, with unresolved D. The V gene lost 0 bases and the J gene lost 2 bases, with 9 bases spanning the gap. The CDR3 contains 15 residues. Germline CDR1 reads SGDLS; CDR2 reads YYNGEE. The CDR3 DNA reads TGTGCCAGCAGCGTAGATCCAGGCCCTGGAAACACCATATATTTT. Encoded protein: CASSVDPGPGNTIYF.

The V and J genes are TRBV27 and TRBJ2-7; the match to TRBD2 covers 9 bases. Per germline, CDR1 MNHEY and CDR2 SMNVEV (reference sequence). The junction had 3 bases not matched to a gene; V was cut back by 6 bases and J by 0 bases. This CDR3 has 14 residues. CDR3 region: CASSGLAYSYEQYF. CDR3 coding DNA: TGTGCCAGCAGCGGACTAGCGTACTCCTACGAGCAGTACTTC.

The chain is built from TRBV5-1 and TRBJ2-5; 10 bases agree with TRBD2. The CDR3 extends over 16 amino acids. J lost 2 bases, V lost 0 bases, and 4 bases had no gene match. Germline V gene sequence: CDR1 SGHRS, CDR2 YFSETQ. CDR3 sequence (DNA): TGCGCCAGCAGCTTGGCACTAGCGGGGCCTCAAGAGACCCAGTACTTC. Translation gives CASSLALAGPQETQYF. The full variable domain, in which reference TRBV5-1 and TRBJ2-5 provide the parts outside the CDR3, is KAGVTQTPRYLIKTRGQQVTLSCSPISGHRSVSWYQQTPGQGLQFLFEYFSETQRNKGNFPGRFSGRQFSNSRSEMNVSTLELGDSALYLCASSLALAGPQETQYFGPGTRLLVL.

The genes are TRBV5-6 and TRBJ2-7, with TRBD1 matching 7 bases. Trimming cost V 3 bases and J 3 bases; bases outside gene matches: 6. Germline V gene lookup returns CDR1 SGHDT and CDR2 YYEEEE. The CDR3 consists of 14 residues. In DNA, the CDR3 is TGTGCCAGCAGCTCACCGGGACAGTTCTACGAGCAGTACTTC. Translating gives CASSSPGQFYEQYF.